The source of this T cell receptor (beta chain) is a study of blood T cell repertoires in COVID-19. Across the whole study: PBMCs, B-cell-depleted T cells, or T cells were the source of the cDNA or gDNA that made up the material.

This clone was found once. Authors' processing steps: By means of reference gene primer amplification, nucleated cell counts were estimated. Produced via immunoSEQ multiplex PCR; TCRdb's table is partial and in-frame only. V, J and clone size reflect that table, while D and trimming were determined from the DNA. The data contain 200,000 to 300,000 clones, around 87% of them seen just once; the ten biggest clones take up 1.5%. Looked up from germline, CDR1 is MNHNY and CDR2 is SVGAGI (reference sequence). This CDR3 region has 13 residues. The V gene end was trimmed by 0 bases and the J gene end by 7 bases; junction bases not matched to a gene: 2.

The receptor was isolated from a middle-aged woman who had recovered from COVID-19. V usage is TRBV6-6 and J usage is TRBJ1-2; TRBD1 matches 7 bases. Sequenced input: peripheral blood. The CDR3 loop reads CASSYSGTAGYTF. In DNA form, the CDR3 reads TGTGCCAGCAGTTACTCAGGGACAGCTGGCTACACCTTC.